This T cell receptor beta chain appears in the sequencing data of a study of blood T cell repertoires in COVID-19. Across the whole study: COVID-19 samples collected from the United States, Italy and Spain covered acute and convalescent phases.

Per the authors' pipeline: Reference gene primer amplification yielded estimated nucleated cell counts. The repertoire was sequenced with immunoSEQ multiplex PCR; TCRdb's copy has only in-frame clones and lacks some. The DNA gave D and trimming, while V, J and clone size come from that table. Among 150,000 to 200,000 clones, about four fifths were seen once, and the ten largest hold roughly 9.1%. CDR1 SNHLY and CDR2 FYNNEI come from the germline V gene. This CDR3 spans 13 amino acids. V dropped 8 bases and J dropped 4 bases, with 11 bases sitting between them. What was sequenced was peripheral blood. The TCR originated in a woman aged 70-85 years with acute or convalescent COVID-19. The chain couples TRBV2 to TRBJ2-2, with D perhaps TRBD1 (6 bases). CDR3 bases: TGTGCCAGCGGGTGGGGGCGCACCGGGGAGCTGTTTTTT. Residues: CASGWGRTGELFF.